This T cell receptor (delta chain) was identified in a study of Vδ1+ human thymocytes. RNA was extracted from the cells and then reverse transcribed. Multiplex PCR used pooled V-gene forward primers and a constant-region reverse primer to amplify CDR3s. TCRdb processed the multiplex PCR reads again with the CATT caller. The sample holds about 75,000 delta-chain clones, around 32% seen once. Alphabeta T cells were depleted, then CD3+ Vdelta1+ Vdelta2- thymocytes were FACS-sorted. Sorted Vdelta1+ thymocytes were about 97% to 99.6% pure. Comment on this clone: Its antigen is unidentified.

CDR3 length: 16 amino acids. V shed 1 base and J shed 0 bases, with 12 bases lying between them. Germline CDR1 TSWWSYY, CDR2 QGS. Study observations and caveats: Thymic delta-chain repertoires held roughly 20% Vdelta2 sequences and few Vdelta3, despite high sort purity. Donors shared many TRG clonotypes but few TRD clonotypes. Thymic TRG and TRD repertoires appeared highly polyclonal.

Sequencing was carried out using Vdelta1+ gamma-delta thymocytes from the thymus. Regarding subset: FACS-sorted CD3+ TCRalphabeta- TCRVdelta1+ TCRVdelta2- thymocytes. The sequence derives from a boy younger than two who had congenital heart surgery. The chain links TRDV1 to TRDJ1; D might be TRDD3 (5 bases). Written as DNA, the CDR3 is TGTGCTCTTGGGGAACAGTGGGGACTTTACACCGATAAACTCATCTTT. Its protein is CALGEQWGLYTDKLIF.